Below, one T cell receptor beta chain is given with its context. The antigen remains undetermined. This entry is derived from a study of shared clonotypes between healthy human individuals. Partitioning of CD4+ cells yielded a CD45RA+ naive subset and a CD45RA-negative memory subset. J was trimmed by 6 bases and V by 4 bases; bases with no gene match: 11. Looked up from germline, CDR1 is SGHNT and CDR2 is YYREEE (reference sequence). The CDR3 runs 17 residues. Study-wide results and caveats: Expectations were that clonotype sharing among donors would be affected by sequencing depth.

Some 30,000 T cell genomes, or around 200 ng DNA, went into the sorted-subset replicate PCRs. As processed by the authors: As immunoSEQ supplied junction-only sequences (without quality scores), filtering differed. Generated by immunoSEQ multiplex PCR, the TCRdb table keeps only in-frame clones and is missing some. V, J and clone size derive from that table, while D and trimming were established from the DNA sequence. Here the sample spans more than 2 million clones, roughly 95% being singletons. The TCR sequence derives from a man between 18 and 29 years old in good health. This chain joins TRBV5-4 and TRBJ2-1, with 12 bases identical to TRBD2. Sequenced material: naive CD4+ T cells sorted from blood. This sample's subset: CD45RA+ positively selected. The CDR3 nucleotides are TGTGCCAGCAGCCGTGACCTAGCGGGGGGGCCAGGCAATGAGCAGTTCTTC. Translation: CASSRDLAGGPGNEQFF.